The 14 T cell receptor beta chains below were found in one sample sequenced in a study of OX40 agonist ivuxolimab in advanced cancers. Clones were read by immunoSEQ multiplex PCR, and TCRdb kept only the in-frame ones, dropping some. Counted here are 81,000 or so clones, 85% to 90% occurring once; the ten biggest clones make up less than 0.6%. The sequencing here drew on CD4+ or CD8+ T cells sorted from blood, taken in a trial of the OX40 agonist ivuxolimab. These receptor sequences come from an adult with an advanced solid tumor such as melanoma, head and neck, liver or kidney cancer.

This clone was observed a single time. CDR3 residues: CASSSARSTDTQYF. DNA for the CDR3: TGTGCCAGCAGCTCCGCTCGGAGCACAGATACGCAGTATTTT. The chain recombines TRBV6-6 with TRBJ2-3; no clear D gene. The CDR3 is 14 residues long. Germline-derived CDR1 and CDR2 are MNHNY and SVGAGI (reference sequence). With 6 bases removed from V and 0 bases from J, the gap between germline ends came to 10 bases.

The CDR3 spells CASSLGATISSYEQYF. The CDR3 DNA is TGTGCCAGCAGCTTAGGGGCCACTATAAGCTCCTACGAGCAGTACTTC. The J gene is TRBJ2-7, the V gene TRBV7-2; D gene unclear. Looked up from germline, CDR1 is SGHTA and CDR2 is FQGNSA. CDR3 length: 16 residues. Trimming removed 1 base from V and 0 bases from J, with 13 bases in between.

The chain has TRBV5-4 and TRBJ2-7; D remains ambiguous. Trimming shortened V by 2 bases and J by 1 base, and 7 bases separated the two germline ends. Per the germline V gene, CDR1 is SGHNT and CDR2 is YYREEE (reference sequence). This CDR3 has 13 amino acids. The CDR3 region is CASSLSHSYEQYF. The CDR3 DNA reads as TGTGCCAGCAGCTTATCTCATTCCTACGAGCAGTACTTC.

This chain joins TRBV19 and TRBJ2-1; 7 bases are a match to TRBD2. V dropped 3 bases and J dropped 4; count of bases not matched to a gene: 15. Germline-derived CDR1 and CDR2 are LNHDA and SQIVND (reference sequence). The CDR3 sequence is 18 residues long. The CDR3 sequence: CASSMGGFVSDGYNEQFF. CDR3 DNA: TGTGCCAGTAGTATGGGGGGGTTCGTTTCGGACGGATACAATGAGCAGTTCTTC.

The chain carries TRBV11-2 and TRBJ2-5; TRBD1 or TRBD2 may be the D gene (5 bases each). V lost 5 bases to trimming and J lost 2 bases, with 15 bases between them. CDR3 length: 15 residues. Germline CDR1 and CDR2: SGHAT and FQNNGV. CDR3 amino acids: CASSRPGTAQETQYF. In nucleotides, the CDR3 is TGTGCCAGCAGCAGACCCGGGACGGCACAAGAGACCCAGTACTTC. The whole variable domain, filled in from reference TRBV11-2 and TRBJ2-5, reads EAGVAQSPRYKIIEKRQSVAFWCNPISGHATLYWYQQILGQGPKLLIQFQNNGVVDDSQLPKDRFSAERLKGVDSTLKIQPAKLEDSAVYLCASSRPGTAQETQYFGPGTRLLVL.

The rearrangement uses TRBV9 and TRBJ1-1; a possible D gene is TRBD1 (5 bases). Germline CDR1 SGDLS, CDR2 YYNGEE. This CDR3 spans 13 amino acids. V was shortened by 3 bases and J by 2 bases, with 8 bases between the two germline ends. CDR3 nucleotide sequence: TGTGCCAGCAGCGCAGGGTTAAACACTGAAGCTTTCTTT. Its translation is CASSAGLNTEAFF.

The rearrangement links TRBV18 to TRBJ2-7; 7 bases are a match to TRBD1. The J segment lost 3 bases and the V segment lost 2 bases, leaving 7 bases of the junction unmatched. The CDR3 loop spans 15 amino acids. Germline CDR1 reads KGHSH; CDR2 reads LQKENI. In DNA form, the CDR3 reads TGTGCCAGCTCACCATCACAGGGGTTCCTCTACGAGCAGTACTTC. Its protein product is CASSPSQGFLYEQYF.

The chain couples TRBV20-1 to TRBJ1-4; 9 nucleotides agree with TRBD1. The germline gives CDR1 DFQATT, CDR2 SNEGSKA (reference sequence). The junction had 10 bases not matched to a gene; V was cut back by 6 bases and J by 17 bases. The CDR3 is 11 residues long. The CDR3 reads CSASSRDRAFF. The CDR3 DNA follows: TGCAGTGCGTCAAGCCGGGACAGGGCATTTTTT.

The chain links TRBV7-2 to TRBJ1-5; the D is unclear. Looked up from germline, CDR1 is SGHTA and CDR2 is FQGNSA. Trimming cost V 5 bases and J 1 base, with 9 bases left between them. The CDR3 has 14 amino acids. In DNA, the CDR3 is TGTGCCAGCAGCGCCGTGGACAGCAATCAGCCCCAGCATTTT. Its translation: CASSAVDSNQPQHF. Full variable domain (remainder filled in from reference TRBV7-2 and TRBJ1-5): GAGVSQSPSNKVTEKGKDVELRCDPISGHTALYWYRQSLGQGLEFLIYFQGNSAPDKSGLPSDRFSAERTGGSVSTLTIQRTQQEDSAVYLCASSAVDSNQPQHFGDGTRLSIL.

The CDR3 DNA is TGTGCCAGCAGCTCTCGGAGAGGGGGGCCCGGCACAGATACGCAGTATTTT. Its protein is CASSSRRGGPGTDTQYF. The chain recombines TRBV14 with TRBJ2-3; possibly TRBD1 or TRBD2 for D (6 bases each). Germline CDR1 and CDR2: SGHDN and FVKESK. Trimming stripped 5 bases from V and 1 base from J, with 19 bases between. This CDR3 contains 17 residues.

This sequence joins TRBV2 and TRBJ1-2; the D gene is possibly TRBD1 (5 bases). The V gene's germline CDR1 is SNHLY and CDR2 FYNNEI. The germline V and J ends were trimmed by 2 bases and 3 bases, with 13 bases remaining between them. The CDR3 is 15 residues long. Here the CDR3 reads CASSERQGDHYGYTF. CDR3 DNA: TGTGCCAGCAGTGAACGTCAGGGCGACCACTATGGCTACACCTTC.

The chain is built from TRBV10-3 and TRBJ1-5; D unclear. V lost 0 bases, J lost 6 bases, and 18 bases lay in between. CDR1 and CDR2 (germline): ENHRY, SYGVKD. There are 17 residues in the CDR3. The CDR3 coding sequence is TGTGCCATCAGTGAGTCGGCAGCATCAGTGGACGGTCAGCCCCAGCATTTT. Translated: CAISESAASVDGQPQHF.

This clone has more than one count but fewer than ten. The chain is built from TRBV7-2 and TRBJ1-5; TRBD1 agrees at 7 bases. This CDR3 has 15 amino acids. Losses at the gene ends were 4 bases for V and 6 bases for J; bases not matched to a gene: 9. Germline V gives CDR1 SGHTA, CDR2 FQGNSA. The CDR3, as DNA: TGTGCCAGCAGCTCCCGGGACAGAGGTGGTCAGCCCCAGCATTTT. This encodes CASSSRDRGGQPQHF.

This chain connects TRBV2 to TRBJ2-7; D gene ambiguous. V lost 0 bases to trimming and J lost 5 bases, with 11 bases between them. The CDR3 has 14 amino acids. Per the germline V gene, CDR1 is SNHLY and CDR2 is FYNNEI. The CDR3 DNA sequence: TGTGCCAGCAGTGAAGCCCACTCGGGTGACGAGCAGTACTTC. Translating gives CASSEAHSGDEQYF.